This TCR beta chain came from a study of blood T cell repertoires in COVID-19. Overall study context: Italy, Spain and the United States were the sources of the convalescent and acute COVID-19 samples. In each case, the material was cDNA or gDNA derived from T cells, B-cell-depleted T cells, or PBMCs.

As processed by the authors: The assay estimated nucleated cells by amplifying reference gene primers. Profiling relied on immunoSEQ multiplex PCR, and the TCRdb table lists in-frame clones only, not all of them. Clone size and V and J calls were adopted from that table, with D and trimming inferred from the DNA. This sample carries more than 100,000 clones, about nine tenths of them seen once, and the ten largest clones take approximately 4.2%. The CDR3 length is 17 residues. With 6 bases clipped from V and 5 bases from J, the junction kept 17 bases outside the gene matches. Germline loops: CDR1 SGHTS, CDR2 YDEGEE.

Sequences were obtained from peripheral blood. The chain employs TRBV5-8 and TRBJ2-5, with 9 bases that match TRBD2. This clonotype was sampled from a man between 40 and 49 years old with acute or convalescent COVID-19. In nucleotides, the CDR3 is TGTGCCAGCATCGTTCGTCGTTTGACTAGCGGTTTGGAGACCCAGTACTTC. The encoded protein is CASIVRRLTSGLETQYF.